Listed below are T cell receptor beta chains from one sample, sequenced in a study of blood T cells in healthy people across ages. TCRdb itself ran the 5' RACE reads through MiXCR, one entry per CDR3 protein. Altogether approximately 850,000 distinct CDR3 sequences are present, over 45% being singletons, with the ten largest covering about 20%. The material sequenced was blood. All receptors derive from a man younger than 45 in good health. Both conserved end residues are part of each CDR3. The D gene is left open where the match is weak. A row's size may be missing; if present it is once, few, many or a size class.

V gene	J gene	clone size	D gene	CDR3 DNA	CDR3 protein
TRBV7-3	TRBJ2-3	-	TRBD2	TGTGCCAGCAGCTTAAAGCCTAGCGGGAGCTTAACTCGACACACAGATACGCAGTATTTT	CASSLKPSGSLTRHTDTQYF
TRBV6-4	TRBJ2-3	many	TRBD2	TGTGCCAGCAGTGTAGCGGGAGGCACAGATACGCAGTATTTT	CASSVAGGTDTQYF
TRBV5-1	TRBJ2-6	-	-	TGCGCCAGCAGCCCAGGACAGGGGGCCAACGTCCTGACTTTC	CASSPGQGANVLTF
TRBV5-1	TRBJ2-6	few	-	TGCGCCAGCAGCTTGGAACCCTACTCTGGGGCCAACGTCCTGACTTTC	CASSLEPYSGANVLTF
TRBV5-1	TRBJ2-4	-	-	TGCGCCGGCAGCTTGGGGTCTGTTGAAGAAAACATTCAGTACTTC	CAGSLGSVEENIQYF
TRBV6-5	TRBJ2-7	-	-	TGTGCCAGCAGAGAATGGGGGACCCACGAGCAGTACTTT	CASREWGTHEQYF
TRBV2	TRBJ1-5	-	-	TGTGCCAGCAGCGTAGGTCCAGGTGAGCAGCCCCAGCATTTT	CASSVGPGEQPQHF
TRBV6-5	TRBJ2-7	-	-	TGTGCCAGCAGTTACAAGGGGCGCTTCTACGAGCAGTACTTC	CASSYKGRFYEQYF
TRBV20-1	TRBJ2-1	few	TRBD1	TGCAGTGCTAGAGCCCCGGGACAGGTTTTTGCCTACAATGAGCAGTTCTTC	CSARAPGQVFAYNEQFF
TRBV5-1	TRBJ2-1	-	-	TGCGCCAGCAGCTTGGGACTAGGGACAGAACCCCCCAATGAGCAGTTCTTC	CASSLGLGTEPPNEQFF
TRBV30	TRBJ1-5	-	TRBD1	TGTGCCTGGAGCATGGGACAGGGGGGTCAGCCCCAGCATTTT	CAWSMGQGGQPQHF
TRBV12-3/TRBV12-4	TRBJ2-7	-	-	TGTGCCAGCAGTCCCCCCATTGTGGCGGATGCCTACGAGCAGTACTTC	CASSPPIVADAYEQYF
TRBV7-2	TRBJ2-5	few	-	TGTGCCAGCAGCCAGGGACGGGTGGGAGAGACCCAGTACTTC	CASSQGRVGETQYF
TRBV13	TRBJ2-5	few	TRBD2	TGTGCCAGCAGCTTACGCGGGAGCCAAGAGACCCAGTACTTC	CASSLRGSQETQYF
TRBV10-3	TRBJ1-1	-	TRBD1	TGTGCCATCAAGACCCCGGGACAGGGTGACGCTGAAGCTTTCTTT	CAIKTPGQGDAEAFF
TRBV7-2	TRBJ2-1	-	-	TGTGCCAGCAGCTTAGCCTGGGAGCAGTTCTTC	CASSLAWEQFF
TRBV27	TRBJ1-2	-	-	TGTGCCACCTACACAGGGAGTGATGGCTACACCTTC	CATYTGSDGYTF
TRBV20-1	TRBJ2-7	-	TRBD1	TGCAGTGCTAGGTTAGGACAGGGGAACCACGAGCAGTACTTC	CSARLGQGNHEQYF
TRBV12-3/TRBV12-4	TRBJ2-5	-	-	TGTGCCAGCAGTTTGGGCAGGTTGGTTGGAGAGACCCAGTACTTC	CASSLGRLVGETQYF
TRBV20-1	TRBJ1-2	-	-	TGCAGTACCAGGGACATCAATGGCTACACCTTC	CSTRDINGYTF
TRBV7-2	TRBJ2-1	-	TRBD2	TGTGCCAGCAGCCGTAGCGGGTCCTGGAACAATGAGCAGTTCTTC	CASSRSGSWNNEQFF
TRBV27	TRBJ1-6	-	TRBD1	TGTGCCAGCAGTGCAGGGGGCGATTCACCCCTCCACTTT	CASSAGGDSPLHF